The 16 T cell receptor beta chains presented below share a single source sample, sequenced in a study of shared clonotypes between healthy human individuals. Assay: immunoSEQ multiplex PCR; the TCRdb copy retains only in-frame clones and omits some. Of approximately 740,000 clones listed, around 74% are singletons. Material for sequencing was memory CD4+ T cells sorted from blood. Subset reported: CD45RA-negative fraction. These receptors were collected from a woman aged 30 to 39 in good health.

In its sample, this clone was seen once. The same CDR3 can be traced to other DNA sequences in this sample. CDR3 protein: CASSLGGTNYGYTF. CDR3 DNA: TGTGCCAGCAGCTTGGGGGGCACTAACTATGGCTACACCTTC. The chain uses TRBV5-4 and TRBJ1-2; TRBD1 might be the D (5 bases). Germline CDR1 and CDR2: SGHNT and YYREEE (reference sequence). V was shortened by 0 bases and J by 0 bases, with 6 bases between the two germline ends. CDR3 length equals 14 residues.

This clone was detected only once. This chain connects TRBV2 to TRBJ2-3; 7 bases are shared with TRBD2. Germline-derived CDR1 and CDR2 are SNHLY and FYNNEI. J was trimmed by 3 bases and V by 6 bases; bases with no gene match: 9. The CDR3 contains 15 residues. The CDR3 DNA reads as TGTGCCAGCAGGGTTACTAGCGCGGCTACAGATACGCAGTATTTT. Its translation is CASRVTSAATDTQYF.

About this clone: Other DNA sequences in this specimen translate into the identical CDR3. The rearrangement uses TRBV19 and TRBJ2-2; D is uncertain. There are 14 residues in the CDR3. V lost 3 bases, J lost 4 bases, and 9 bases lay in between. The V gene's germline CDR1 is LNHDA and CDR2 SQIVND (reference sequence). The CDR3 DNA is TGTGCCAGTAGTATTGGGGTATCCACCGGGGAGCTGTTTTTT. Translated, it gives CASSIGVSTGELFF.

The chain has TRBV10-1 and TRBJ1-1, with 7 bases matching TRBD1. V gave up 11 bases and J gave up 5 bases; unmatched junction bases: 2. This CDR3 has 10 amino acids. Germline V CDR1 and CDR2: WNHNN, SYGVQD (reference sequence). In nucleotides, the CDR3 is TGCGCCCCCAGGGGGACTGAAGCTTTCTTT. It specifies CAPRGTEAFF.

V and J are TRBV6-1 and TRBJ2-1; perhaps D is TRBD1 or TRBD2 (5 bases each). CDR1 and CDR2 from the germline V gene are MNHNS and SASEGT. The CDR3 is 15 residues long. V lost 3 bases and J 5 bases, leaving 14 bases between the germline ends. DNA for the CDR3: TGTGCCAGCAGTGATCCAGCCCTGGGACACAATGAGCAGTTCTTC. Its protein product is CASSDPALGHNEQFF.

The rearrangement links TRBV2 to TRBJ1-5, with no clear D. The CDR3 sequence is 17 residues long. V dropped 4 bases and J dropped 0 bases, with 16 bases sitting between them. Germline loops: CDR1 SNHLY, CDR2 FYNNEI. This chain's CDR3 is CASSGVLHTYSNQPQHF. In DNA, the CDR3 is TGTGCCAGCAGTGGGGTTCTTCATACCTATAGCAATCAGCCCCAGCATTTT.

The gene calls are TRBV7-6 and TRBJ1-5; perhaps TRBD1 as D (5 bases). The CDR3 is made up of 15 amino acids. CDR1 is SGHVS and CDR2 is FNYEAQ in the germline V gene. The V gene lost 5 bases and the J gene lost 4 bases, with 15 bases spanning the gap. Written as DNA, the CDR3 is TGTGCCAGCAGCAAATCCCCCGGGGGAAATCAGCCCCAGCATTTT. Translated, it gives CASSKSPGGNQPQHF.

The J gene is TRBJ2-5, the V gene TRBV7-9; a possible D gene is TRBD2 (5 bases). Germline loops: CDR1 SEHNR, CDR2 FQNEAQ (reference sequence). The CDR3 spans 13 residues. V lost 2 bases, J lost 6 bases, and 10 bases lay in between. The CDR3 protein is CASSLLLGKTQYF. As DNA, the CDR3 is TGTGCCAGCAGCTTATTACTAGGGAAGACCCAGTACTTC.

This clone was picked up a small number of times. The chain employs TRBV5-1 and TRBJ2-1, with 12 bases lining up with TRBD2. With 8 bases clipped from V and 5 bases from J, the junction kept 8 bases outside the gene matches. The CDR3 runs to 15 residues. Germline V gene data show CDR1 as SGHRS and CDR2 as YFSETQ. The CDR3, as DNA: TGCGCCAGTAAGACTAGCGGGAGCACCGACAATGAGCAGTTCTTC. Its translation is CASKTSGSTDNEQFF.

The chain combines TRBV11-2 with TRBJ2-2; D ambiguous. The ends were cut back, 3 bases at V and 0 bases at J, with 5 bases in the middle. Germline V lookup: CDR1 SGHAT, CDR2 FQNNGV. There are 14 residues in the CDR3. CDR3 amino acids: CASSLNTNTGELFF. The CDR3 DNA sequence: TGTGCCAGCAGCTTGAATACGAACACCGGGGAGCTGTTTTTT.

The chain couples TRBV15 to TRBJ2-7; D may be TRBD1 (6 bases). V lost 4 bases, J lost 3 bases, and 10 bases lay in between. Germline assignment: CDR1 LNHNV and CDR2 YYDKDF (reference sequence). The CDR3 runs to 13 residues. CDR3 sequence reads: CATSKGDFYEQYF. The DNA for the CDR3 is TGTGCCACCAGCAAGGGGGATTTCTACGAGCAGTACTTC.

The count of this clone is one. The CDR3 nucleotides read TGTGCCAGCTCACCACCAATACTGAACACTGAAGCTTTCTTT. This codes for CASSPPILNTEAFF. The chain has TRBV18 and TRBJ1-1, with no clear D. The CDR3 runs 14 residues. Germline V CDR1 and CDR2: KGHSH, LQKENI. The germline V and J ends were trimmed by 0 bases and 0 bases, with 5 bases remaining between them.

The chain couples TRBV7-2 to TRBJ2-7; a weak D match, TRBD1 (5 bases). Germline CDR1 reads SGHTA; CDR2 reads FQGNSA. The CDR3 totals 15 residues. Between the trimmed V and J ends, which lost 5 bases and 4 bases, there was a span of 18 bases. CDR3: CASSPTGVSGYEQYF. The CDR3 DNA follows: TGTGCCAGCAGCCCAACAGGCGTTTCAGGGTACGAGCAGTACTTC.

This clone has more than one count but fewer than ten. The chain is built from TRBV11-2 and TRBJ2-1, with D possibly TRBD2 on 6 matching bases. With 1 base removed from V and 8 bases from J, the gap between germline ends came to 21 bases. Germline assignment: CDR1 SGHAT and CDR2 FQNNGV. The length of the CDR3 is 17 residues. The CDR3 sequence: CASSLGPGAGLEDEQFF. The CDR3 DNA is TGTGCCAGCAGCTTAGGCCCTGGGGCGGGGTTGGAGGATGAGCAGTTCTTC.

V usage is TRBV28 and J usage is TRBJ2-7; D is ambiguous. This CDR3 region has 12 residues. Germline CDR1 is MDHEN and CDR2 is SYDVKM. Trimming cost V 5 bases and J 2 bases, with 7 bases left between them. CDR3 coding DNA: TGTGCCAGCAGTCCCGCAGCCTACGAGCAGTACTTC. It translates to CASSPAAYEQYF.

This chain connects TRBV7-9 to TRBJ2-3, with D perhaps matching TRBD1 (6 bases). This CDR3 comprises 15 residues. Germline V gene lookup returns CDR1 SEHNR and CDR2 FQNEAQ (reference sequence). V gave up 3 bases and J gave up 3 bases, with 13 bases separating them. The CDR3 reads CASSFTGLTTDTQYF. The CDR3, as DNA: TGTGCCAGCAGCTTCACAGGGTTAACGACAGATACGCAGTATTTT.